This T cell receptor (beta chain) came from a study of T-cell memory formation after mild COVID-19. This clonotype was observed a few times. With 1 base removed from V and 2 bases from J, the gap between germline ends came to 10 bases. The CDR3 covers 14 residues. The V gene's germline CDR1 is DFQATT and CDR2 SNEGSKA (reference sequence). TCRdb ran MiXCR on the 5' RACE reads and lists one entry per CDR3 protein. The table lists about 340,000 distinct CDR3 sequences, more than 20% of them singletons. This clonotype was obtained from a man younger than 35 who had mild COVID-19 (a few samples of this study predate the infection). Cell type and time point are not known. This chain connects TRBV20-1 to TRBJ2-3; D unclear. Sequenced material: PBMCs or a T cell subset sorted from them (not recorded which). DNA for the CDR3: TGCAGTGCTAGAGCTCACTACCCCACAGATACGCAGTATTTT. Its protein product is CSARAHYPTDTQYF.